Listed below are T cell receptor beta chains from one sample, sequenced in a study of beta chain features in type 1 diabetes. Data came from immunoSEQ multiplex PCR; TCRdb stores just in-frame clones and leaves some out. The sample has some 350,000 clones, 13% seen once. Sequences were obtained from naive CD4+ T cells from blood. These receptors came from a woman aged 18-29 years with type 1 diabetes. CDR3s leave out the opening cysteine and the closing phenylalanine or tryptophan. Clone sizes are given selectively: once, few, many, or a class where the clone is expanded.

V	size	J	CDR3
TRBV5-1	NA	TRBJ1-1	ASSLAGNTEAF
TRBV2	NA	TRBJ2-1	ASSADRRLAGGNGGEQF
TRBV5-4	few	TRBJ1-3	ASTQDDSGNTIY
TRBV19	NA	TRBJ1-1	ASSIPTGQVNTEAF
TRBV23-1	NA	TRBJ2-5	ASSQSWADQETQY
TRBV9	few	TRBJ2-2	ASSVGRRGTNTGELF
TRBV30	few	TRBJ2-1	AQGATPPYNEQF
TRBV30	NA	TRBJ2-7	AWTGMGKYEQY
TRBV9	NA	TRBJ1-5	ASSPTHSNQPQH
TRBV30	NA	TRBJ2-6	AWSAAGANVLT
TRBV7-3	few	TRBJ2-7	ASSPGGSSYEQY
TRBV28	few	TRBJ2-7	ASRWGSRGEQY
TRBV5-6	few	TRBJ2-2	ASSFWTGETGELF
TRBV4-2	few	TRBJ1-1	ASSQESTGVFHTEAF
TRBV28	NA	TRBJ2-7	ASRGSGGRATHEQY
TRBV9	NA	TRBJ2-7	ASSVRQGPYEQY
TRBV15	few	TRBJ2-7	ATSREYGTGDYEQY
TRBV14	few	TRBJ2-5	ASSQMTSGTQETQY
TRBV30	NA	TRBJ1-5	AWSEIDRVNQPQH
TRBV7-2	few	TRBJ2-7	ASSPRGGGYEQY
TRBV7-2	NA	TRBJ1-1	ASSHPQGHTEAF
TRBV11-2	few	TRBJ2-2	ASRPSGSPAGELF
TRBV25-1	NA	TRBJ1-2	ASSDGVHYGYT
TRBV7-2	NA	TRBJ2-3	ASSFEVRTDTQY
TRBV6-1	few	TRBJ2-1	ASSGRFLPNEQF
TRBV6-6	NA	TRBJ2-3	ASNLAGFTDTQY
TRBV28	few	TRBJ2-7	ASKIGGRDGYEQY
TRBV6-6	few	TRBJ2-3	ASPPGAGAATDTQY
TRBV5-1	NA	TRBJ2-1	ASSSGLAGIGQF
TRBV11-2	NA	TRBJ2-1	ASSFSTGATNEQF
TRBV7-2	NA	TRBJ2-7	ASSPVERYEQY
TRBV7-2	NA	TRBJ2-1	ASSLEGAPYNEQF
TRBV4-2	few	TRBJ2-2	ASRGEAGELF
TRBV9	few	TRBJ2-3	ASSVEGLAGVLDYTDTQY
TRBV7-2	NA	TRBJ2-5	ASSSTRMEETQY
TRBV21-1	NA	TRBJ1-5	ASRTMGSNQPQH
TRBV4-3	few	TRBJ1-1	ASSQDYPRNTEAF
TRBV7-3	few	TRBJ2-2	ASSFATGGGELF
TRBV7-9	NA	TRBJ1-4	ASSPPTATNEKLF
TRBV10-3	NA	TRBJ2-2	AISPDSANTGELF
TRBV28	NA	TRBJ2-1	ASSQTRVGHNEQF
TRBV29-1	NA	TRBJ2-5	SVVLGAGGETQY
TRBV9	few	TRBJ1-2	ASSVSQGRGYT
TRBV7-9	few	TRBJ2-7	ASSLSPGQGLYEQY
TRBV11-2	few	TRBJ2-5	ASSTLGTGRPGETQY